Listed below are T cell receptor beta chains from one sample, sequenced in a study of T cell changes during pregnancy in multiple sclerosis. The repertoire was sequenced with immunoSEQ multiplex PCR; TCRdb's copy has only in-frame clones and lacks some. The sample consists of 55,000 to 85,000 clones, 90% of them appearing once. The material sequenced was peripheral blood, taken in the third trimester of pregnancy. The origin of the receptors is a female donor with multiple sclerosis, enrolled in a pregnancy study. CDR3s include the opening cysteine and the closing phenylalanine or tryptophan. The order of the fields is V gene, D gene, clone size, J gene, CDR3 protein, CDR3 DNA. The D gene is left open where the match is weak. The listing skips clone size in some rows; elsewhere it reads once, few, many or a size class.

>TRBV18|NA|NA|TRBJ2-1
CASSPTGLYEQFF
TGTGCCAGCTCACCAACCGGGTTGTATGAGCAGTTCTTC
>TRBV11-2|NA|once|TRBJ1-1
CASRQGRSGRNTEAFF
TGTGCCAGCAGACAGGGTCGCTCGGGGAGGAACACTGAAGCTTTCTTT
>TRBV30|NA|NA|TRBJ1-5
CAWSVQGERIQPQHF
TGTGCCTGGAGTGTACAAGGAGAGCGGATTCAGCCCCAGCATTTT
>TRBV11-2|NA|NA|TRBJ2-7
CASTQGLLWEQYF
TGTGCCAGCACCCAGGGCCTCCTCTGGGAGCAGTACTTC
>TRBV11-2|NA|NA|TRBJ1-2
CASSLLSSQGPGYTF
TGTGCCAGCAGCTTACTGAGTTCCCAGGGGCCTGGCTACACCTTC
>TRBV29-1|NA|NA|TRBJ1-2
CSVGLGRDSNYGYTF
TGCAGCGTTGGCTTGGGAAGGGACTCCAACTATGGCTACACCTTC
>TRBV2|NA|NA|TRBJ2-5
CASSEAIGVGETQYF
TGTGCCAGCAGTGAAGCTATAGGGGTGGGGGAGACCCAGTACTTC
>TRBV6-1|TRBD1|NA|TRBJ1-2
CASSPNRDSYGYTF
TGTGCCAGCAGTCCCAACCGGGACAGCTATGGCTACACCTTC
>TRBV11-2|TRBD1|NA|TRBJ2-7
CASSLGYAGGYEQYF
TGTGCCAGCAGCTTAGGCTACGCAGGGGGCTACGAGCAGTACTTC
>TRBV6-5|NA|NA|TRBJ2-5
CASRNTIQETQYF
TGTGCCAGCAGGAACACAATTCAAGAGACCCAGTACTTC
>TRBV6-1|NA|NA|TRBJ1-2
CASSDFQGPYGYTF
TGTGCCAGCAGTGACTTTCAGGGGCCCTATGGCTACACCTTC
>TRBV5-6|NA|NA|TRBJ2-2
CASSLSWQGGNGELFF
TGTGCCAGCAGCTTGTCGTGGCAGGGCGGTAACGGGGAGCTGTTTTTT
>TRBV7-7|NA|NA|TRBJ2-7
CASSLDRAYEQYF
TGTGCCAGCAGCCTAGACAGAGCCTACGAGCAGTACTTC
>TRBV10-3|NA|few|TRBJ2-7
CAISESIIRADYEQYF
TGTGCCATCAGTGAGTCGATTATCAGGGCCGACTACGAGCAGTACTTC
>TRBV19|NA|NA|TRBJ2-3
CASSPNRQEVGHTQYF
TGTGCCAGTAGCCCGAACCGGCAGGAGGTAGGCCATACGCAGTATTTT
>TRBV6-5|TRBD1|NA|TRBJ1-1
CATHPGGANTEAFF
TGTGCCACCCACCCAGGGGGCGCGAACACTGAAGCTTTCTTT
>TRBV4-1|NA|once|TRBJ2-4
CASSQERNRARPIQYF
TGCGCCAGCAGCCAAGAAAGGAACAGGGCCAGGCCCATTCAGTACTTC
>TRBV6-1|NA|once|TRBJ1-1
CASSVGVGLLAEAFF
TGTGCCAGCAGTGTCGGGGTAGGCTTGCTCGCTGAAGCTTTCTTT
>TRBV5-1|TRBD1|once|TRBJ1-1
CASSLANTRGPNTEAFF
TGCGCCAGCAGCTTGGCCAATACAAGGGGGCCGAACACTGAAGCTTTCTTT
>TRBV7-3|NA|NA|TRBJ2-3
CASSAIGGTDTQYF
TGTGCCAGCAGCGCCATAGGAGGCACAGATACGCAGTATTTT
>TRBV10-1|TRBD1|NA|TRBJ2-3
CASSESGTGVDTQYF
TGCGCCAGCAGTGAGTCGGGGACAGGGGTAGATACGCAGTATTTT
>TRBV7-2|NA|NA|TRBJ1-4
CASSFTEGVELFF
TGTGCCAGCAGCTTTACCGAGGGGGTTGAACTGTTTTTT
>TRBV2|NA|NA|TRBJ2-5
CASSEVLIGETQYF
TGTGCCAGCAGCGAAGTCCTAATCGGGGAGACCCAGTACTTC
>TRBV2|NA|NA|TRBJ2-1
CASSEARQINEQFF
TGTGCCAGCAGTGAAGCGCGACAAATCAATGAGCAGTTCTTC
>TRBV7-9|TRBD1|NA|TRBJ1-1
CASSLPRDRGLGSTEAFF
TGTGCCAGCAGCTTACCCCGGGACAGGGGCCTGGGGAGCACTGAAGCTTTCTTT
>TRBV4-2|TRBD1|NA|TRBJ1-2
CASSQADRGRRGYTF
TGTGCCAGCAGCCAAGCTGACAGGGGGCGGCGTGGCTACACCTTC
>TRBV7-2|NA|few|TRBJ2-7
CASSPRGDEQYF
TGTGCCAGCAGCCCCCGCGGGGACGAGCAGTACTTC
>TRBV7-6|NA|NA|TRBJ2-7
CASSPLDPGAYEQYF
TGTGCCAGCAGCCCCCTCGATCCGGGGGCCTACGAGCAGTACTTC
>TRBV12-2|NA|NA|TRBJ2-3
CASRFLIPTDTQYF
TGTGCAAGTCGCTTCCTTATTCCCACAGATACGCAGTATTTT
>TRBV2|NA|once|TRBJ2-3
CASRGLDAVSDTQYF
TGTGCCAGCAGAGGTCTAGATGCCGTGTCAGATACGCAGTATTTT
>TRBV5-1|NA|NA|TRBJ1-5
CASSLAGNPQPQHF
TGCGCCAGCAGCTTGGCAGGGAACCCTCAGCCCCAGCATTTT
>TRBV7-9|TRBD1|NA|TRBJ1-4
CASSPRDSVEKLFF
TGTGCCAGCAGTCCCCGGGACAGTGTTGAAAAACTGTTTTTT
>TRBV25-1|NA|NA|TRBJ2-3
CASSDGTSGWVAVDTQYF
TGTGCCAGCAGTGACGGGACATCTGGGTGGGTCGCAGTAGATACGCAGTATTTT
>TRBV4-2|NA|many|TRBJ2-6
CASSQDAGSGANVLTF
TGTGCCAGCAGCCAAGATGCGGGCTCTGGGGCCAACGTCCTGACTTTC
>TRBV5-1|NA|NA|TRBJ2-1
CASSSQGAGAIMFF
TGCGCCAGCAGCTCGCAGGGGGCGGGGGCTATAATGTTCTTC
>TRBV5-4|NA|NA|TRBJ1-1
CASSLPLRDGTEAFF
TGTGCCAGCAGCTTACCCCTGCGGGATGGCACTGAAGCTTTCTTT
>TRBV12-5|NA|NA|TRBJ2-1
CASGLEGGPYNEQFF
TGTGCTAGTGGTTTGGAGGGAGGCCCCTACAATGAGCAGTTCTTC
>TRBV12-5|NA|NA|TRBJ1-3
CASGSVGVDGNTIYF
TGTGCTAGTGGTTCGGTAGGGGTGGATGGAAACACCATATATTTT
>TRBV7-6|TRBD2|NA|TRBJ2-7
CASSPLRGEGWISYEQYF
TGTGCCAGCAGCCCCCTGCGAGGGGAGGGTTGGATCTCCTACGAGCAGTACTTC
>TRBV6-5|NA|NA|TRBJ2-5
CASSPRVRETQYF
TGTGCCAGCAGTCCCCGTGTTCGGGAGACCCAGTACTTC
>TRBV6-1|TRBD1|NA|TRBJ1-1
CASSVTGIEAFF
TGTGCCAGCAGTGTGACAGGGATTGAAGCTTTCTTT
>TRBV5-6|NA|NA|TRBJ2-5
CASSLEGREETQYF
TGTGCCAGCAGCTTGGAGGGCAGGGAAGAGACCCAGTACTTC
>TRBV5-6|NA|NA|TRBJ2-3
CASSLDSYAPDTQYF
TGTGCCAGCAGCTTGGACAGCTACGCCCCAGATACGCAGTATTTT
>TRBV14|NA|NA|TRBJ2-1
CASSQAGTLFF
TGTGCCAGCAGCCAAGCCGGGACATTGTTCTTC
>TRBV27|TRBD1|NA|TRBJ1-1
CASSWQGGTEAFF
TGTGCCAGCAGTTGGCAGGGGGGCACTGAAGCTTTCTTT
>TRBV7-2|NA|NA|TRBJ2-3
CASSLDPGTDTQYF
TGTGCCAGCAGCTTAGATCCCGGCACAGATACGCAGTATTTT
>TRBV19|NA|NA|TRBJ1-5
CASSIKERNQPQHF
TGTGCCAGTAGTATCAAGGAGCGTAATCAGCCCCAGCATTTT
>TRBV19|TRBD1|NA|TRBJ2-7
CASSIRKLGQGAVYEQYF
TGTGCCAGTAGTATACGCAAACTGGGACAGGGGGCGGTCTACGAGCAGTACTTC
>TRBV7-2|TRBD2|once|TRBJ2-5
CASSPWSGATTTQYF
TGTGCCAGCAGCCCATGGAGCGGGGCCACAACGACCCAGTACTTC
>TRBV12-5|NA|NA|TRBJ1-1
CASGLPRVDTEAFF
TGTGCTAGTGGTTTGCCCCGGGTGGACACTGAAGCTTTCTTT
>TRBV2|NA|NA|TRBJ2-3
CASSVGLGFFTDTQYF
TGTGCCAGCAGTGTGGGACTGGGTTTCTTCACAGATACGCAGTATTTT
>TRBV7-6|NA|NA|TRBJ1-2
CASSSEQGRGYGYTF
TGTGCCAGCAGCTCCGAACAGGGCCGAGGCTATGGCTACACCTTC